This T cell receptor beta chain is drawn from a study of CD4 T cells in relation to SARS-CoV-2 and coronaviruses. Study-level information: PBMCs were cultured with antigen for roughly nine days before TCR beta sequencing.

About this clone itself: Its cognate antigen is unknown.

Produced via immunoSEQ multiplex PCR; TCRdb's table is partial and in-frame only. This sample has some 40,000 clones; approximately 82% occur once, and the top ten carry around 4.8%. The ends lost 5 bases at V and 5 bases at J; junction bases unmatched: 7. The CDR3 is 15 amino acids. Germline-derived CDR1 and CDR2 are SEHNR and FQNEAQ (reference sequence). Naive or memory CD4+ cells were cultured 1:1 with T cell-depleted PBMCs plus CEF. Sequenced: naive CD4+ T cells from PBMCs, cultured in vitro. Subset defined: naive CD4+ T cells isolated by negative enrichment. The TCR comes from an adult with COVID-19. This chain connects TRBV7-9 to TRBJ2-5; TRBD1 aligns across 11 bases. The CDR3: CASSGRTGGHETQYF. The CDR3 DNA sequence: TGTGCCAGCAGCGGTCGGACAGGGGGCCACGAGACCCAGTACTTC.